The 27 T cell receptor beta chains below come from one sample, sequenced in a study of cytomegalovirus exposure and HLA in healthy donors. In the PCR, 60 Vbeta and 13 Jbeta primers were used. Here immunoSEQ multiplex PCR was the method, and the copy in TCRdb shows in-frame clones only, minus some. Of fewer than 150,000 clones listed, around 67% are singletons. Sequencing was done on a sample of PBMCs. The source is a woman in her 40s in good health and CMV-seronegative.

The chain couples TRBV28 to TRBJ2-7, with 9 bases identical to TRBD1. V gave up 5 bases and J gave up 2 bases; unmatched junction bases: 10. The V gene's germline CDR1 is MDHEN and CDR2 SYDVKM. The CDR3 is 16 residues long. CDR3: CASSTPGTGTPYEQYF. The CDR3 bases are TGTGCCAGCAGTACCCCCGGGACAGGGACACCCTACGAGCAGTACTTC.

This clone was detected a few times. The J gene is TRBJ2-1, the V gene TRBV6-6; 7 positions match TRBD1. The ends lost 6 bases at V and 2 bases at J; junction bases unmatched: 7. The CDR3 has 15 residues. CDR1 and CDR2 (germline): MNHNY, SVGAGI (reference sequence). The CDR3 loop reads CASSPTGATYNEQFF. DNA of the CDR3: TGTGCCAGCAGCCCAACAGGGGCCACCTACAATGAGCAGTTCTTC.

The V gene is TRBV7-9, the J gene TRBJ1-2, with TRBD1 matching over 9 bases. Germline V CDR1 and CDR2: SEHNR, FQNEAQ (reference sequence). V was clipped by 5 bases and J by 3 bases; unmatched bases: 16. The CDR3 extends over 18 amino acids. DNA for the CDR3: TGTGCCAGCAGCCAGATACAGGGGGCGCGAGGGTCCGACTATGGCTACACCTTC. Its protein product is CASSQIQGARGSDYGYTF.

The V call is TRBV5-4, the J call TRBJ2-7, with no clear D. The ends were cut back, 2 bases at V and 0 bases at J, with 15 bases in the middle. Looked up from germline, CDR1 is SGHNT and CDR2 is YYREEE (reference sequence). The CDR3 extends over 16 amino acids. DNA of the CDR3: TGTGCCAGCAGCTTAGTCAGTACGAGGAGCTCCTACGAGCAGTACTTC. It yields the protein CASSLVSTRSSYEQYF.

This chain connects TRBV2 to TRBJ2-7; D is uncertain. Germline lookup yields CDR1 SNHLY and CDR2 FYNNEI. The CDR3 is 12 residues long. Trimming removed 2 bases at V and 6 bases at J, with 8 bases between. For the CDR3, the DNA is TGTGCCAGCAGTGAAATGGCTCGCGAGCAGTACTTC. As protein: CASSEMAREQYF.

The chain couples TRBV5-1 to TRBJ1-6, with 9 positions matching TRBD1. V dropped 2 bases and J dropped 6; count of bases not matched to a gene: 3. Germline-derived CDR1 and CDR2 are SGHRS and YFSETQ. This CDR3 region has 15 residues. DNA of the CDR3: TGCGCCAGCAGCTTTGACAGGGGGGGTAATTCACCCCTCCACTTT. This codes for CASSFDRGGNSPLHF. The variable domain in full, completed from reference TRBV5-1 and TRBJ1-6, reads KAGVTQTPRYLIKTRGQQVTLSCSPISGHRSVSWYQQTPGQGLQFLFEYFSETQRNKGNFPGRFSGRQFSNSRSEMNVSTLELGDSALYLCASSFDRGGNSPLHFGNGTRLTVT.

The V call is TRBV4-3, the J call TRBJ2-7; TRBD2 is a possible D gene (6 bases). V lost 0 bases and J 1 base, leaving 10 bases between the germline ends. The CDR3 runs 15 residues. CDR1 and CDR2 from the germline V gene are LGHNA and YSLEER. The CDR3 DNA is TGCGCCAGCAGCCAAGACCCGGGGGTGTCCTACGAGCAGTACTTC. Its protein is CASSQDPGVSYEQYF.

CDR3 in DNA: TGTGCCAGACCGTTTGTACTAGCGCCAGATACGCAGTATTTT. Its translation: CARPFVLAPDTQYF. The chain has TRBV27 and TRBJ2-3, with 7 bases aligning to TRBD2. In germline, CDR1 is MNHEY, CDR2 SMNVEV (reference sequence). V gave up 9 bases and J gave up 4 bases; unmatched junction bases: 10. This CDR3 has 14 amino acids.

The chain couples TRBV27 to TRBJ2-1; 8 bases fit TRBD2. V gave up 6 bases and J gave up 5 bases; unmatched junction bases: 9. This CDR3 is 15 amino acids long. Germline CDR1 and CDR2: MNHEY and SMNVEV (reference sequence). The CDR3 reads CASSPYAGGHNEQFF. The DNA for the CDR3 is TGTGCCAGCAGCCCCTACGCGGGAGGACACAATGAGCAGTTCTTC.

The CDR3 spells CASSPNPTGANSPLHF. As DNA, the CDR3 is TGTGCCAGCTCACCAAACCCCACAGGGGCTAATTCACCCCTCCACTTT. The rearrangement links TRBV18 to TRBJ1-6; 7 positions match TRBD1. V dropped 2 bases and J dropped 6; count of bases not matched to a gene: 7. CDR1 and CDR2 (germline): KGHSH, LQKENI. The CDR3 has 16 residues.

This clone occurred a few times. V gene TRBV4-1 combines with J gene TRBJ1-1; D not certain. The V gene's germline CDR1 is MGHRA and CDR2 YSYEKL. Trimming took off 1 base at V and 0 bases at J, with 6 bases between the two ends. The CDR3 sequence is 14 residues long. The CDR3 is CASSQGHLNTEAFF. DNA for the CDR3: TGCGCCAGCAGCCAAGGACACTTGAACACTGAAGCTTTCTTT.

This clone was counted between two and nine times. The chain recombines TRBV19 with TRBJ1-2; a weak D match, TRBD1 (6 bases). Trimming pared 9 bases from V and 2 bases from J, leaving 13 bases between. The CDR3 sequence is 13 residues long. Germline values: CDR1 LNHDA, CDR2 SQIVND (reference sequence). The CDR3: CASNGQKNYGYTF. CDR3 DNA sequence: TGTGCCAGCAACGGACAGAAAAACTATGGCTACACCTTC.

The DNA of the CDR3 is TGCAGCGTTGAGGCAAACGCGAACACCGGGGAGCTGTTTTTT. Protein sequence: CSVEANANTGELFF. The V call is TRBV29-1, the J call TRBJ2-2; D is uncertain. The CDR3 covers 14 residues. Trimming took 3 bases from V and 0 from J, leaving 8 bases between them. CDR1 and CDR2 (germline): SQVTM, ANQGSEA.

This chain uses TRBV2 with TRBJ2-7; 8 bases match TRBD1. V shed 6 bases, J shed 4 bases, and the junction held 2 bases outside the gene matches. CDR3 length: 12 amino acids. Looked up from germline, CDR1 is SNHLY and CDR2 is FYNNEI. CDR3 sequence: CASRGQVYEQYF. CDR3 DNA: TGTGCCAGCAGGGGACAGGTTTACGAGCAGTACTTC.

The chain is built from TRBV5-6 and TRBJ1-3, with D perhaps TRBD1 (6 bases). Trimming removed 0 bases at V and 4 bases at J, with 11 bases between. The germline V gene has CDR1 SGHDT and CDR2 YYEEEE. This CDR3 has 15 amino acids. The DNA of the CDR3 is TGTGCCAGCAGCTTGGGACAGGTTGACGGAAACACCATATATTTT. Residues: CASSLGQVDGNTIYF.

This chain links TRBV5-4 with TRBJ2-1; D possibly corresponds to TRBD2 (6 bases). Trimming took 2 bases from V and 6 from J, leaving 9 bases between them. Germline CDR1 SGHNT, CDR2 YYREEE (reference sequence). The CDR3 is made up of 13 amino acids. Here the CDR3 reads CASSFPTSNEQFF. The CDR3 nucleotides read TGTGCCAGCAGCTTCCCGACTAGCAATGAGCAGTTCTTC.

The chain joins TRBV6-5 to TRBJ1-1; 7 bases fit TRBD1. The trim removed 4 bases at V and 1 base at J, leaving 3 bases unmatched. The CDR3 contains 14 residues. Germline loops: CDR1 MNHEY, CDR2 SVGAGI. CDR3 amino acids: CASSWGQWNTEAFF. The CDR3, as DNA: TGTGCCAGCAGTTGGGGACAGTGGAACACTGAAGCTTTCTTT.

The J gene is TRBJ2-3, the V gene TRBV19; 9 positions agree with TRBD2. In germline, CDR1 is LNHDA, CDR2 SQIVND (reference sequence). With V trimmed by 5 bases and J by 6 bases, 6 bases remained unmatched. The CDR3 is made up of 14 amino acids. CDR3 bases: TGTGCCAGTAGTTTACTAGCGGGCATGGATACGCAGTATTTT. Amino acid sequence: CASSLLAGMDTQYF.

The rearrangement joins TRBV9 to TRBJ2-5, with 8 bases lining up with TRBD2. The last part of the DNA fits TRBJ2-7 better; the J call may be wrong. This CDR3 is built from 15 residues. In germline, CDR1 is SGDLS, CDR2 YYNGEE. CDR3 protein: CASTGGASSSYEQYF. CDR3 bases: TGTGCCAGCACCGGGGGGGCTAGTAGCTCCTACGAGCAGTACTTC.

The chain joins TRBV10-3 to TRBJ2-2; possibly TRBD2 for D (5 bases). V dropped 5 bases and J dropped 3 bases, with 16 bases sitting between them. Germline assignment: CDR1 ENHRY and CDR2 SYGVKD. The CDR3 extends over 16 amino acids. The CDR3 sequence is CAISRTAARDTGELFF. DNA of the CDR3: TGTGCCATCAGTAGGACTGCGGCTAGGGACACCGGGGAGCTGTTTTTT.

This clone turned up a few times. Here the CDR3 DNA reads TGTGCCAGCAGCGTGGGTGTGGAGGCCAAAAACATTCAGTACTTC. Amino acids: CASSVGVEAKNIQYF. V is TRBV9 and J is TRBJ2-4; D uncertain. The CDR3 extends over 15 amino acids. The V gene's germline CDR1 is SGDLS and CDR2 YYNGEE. V lost 2 bases and J 1 base, leaving 10 bases between the germline ends. The full variable domain, its missing parts supplied by reference TRBV9 and TRBJ2-4, is DSGVTQTPKHLITATGQRVTLRCSPRSGDLSVYWYQQSLDQGLQFLIQYYNGEERAKGNILERFSAQQFPDLHSELNLSSLELGDSALYFCASSVGVEAKNIQYFGAGTRLSVL.

The chain is built from TRBV27 and TRBJ2-1; no clear D gene. CDR1 is MNHEY and CDR2 is SMNVEV in the germline V gene (reference sequence). The CDR3 length is 11 residues. The V gene lost 8 bases and the J gene lost 9 bases, with 11 bases spanning the gap. The CDR3 loop reads CASWYYGEQFF. The CDR3 nucleotides are TGTGCCAGCTGGTACTACGGTGAGCAGTTCTTC.

This clone was observed a handful of times. The chain links TRBV11-1 to TRBJ2-7; 7 bases agree with TRBD2. The V gene's germline CDR1 is SGHAT and CDR2 FQDESV (reference sequence). This CDR3 spans 13 amino acids. Germline trimming cut 10 bases from V and 5 bases from J; bases unmatched to any gene: 11. The CDR3 DNA sequence: TGTGCCACCAACGCCGGGGAGGGGAACGAGCAGTACTTC. It translates to CATNAGEGNEQYF.

The CDR3, as DNA: TGTGCCAGCAGCGACCGGCCCAGGGGGCTAAGCGGGGAGCTGTTTTTT. Translation: CASSDRPRGLSGELFF. The chain carries TRBV4-2 and TRBJ2-2; 8 bases line up with TRBD1. Germline CDR1 LGHNA, CDR2 YNFKEQ. V lost 5 bases, J lost 7 bases, and 12 bases stayed unmatched. CDR3 length: 16 amino acids.

The chain carries TRBV5-6 and TRBJ1-2; 9 nucleotides match TRBD1. Germline CDR1 is SGHDT and CDR2 is YYEEEE. V trimming: 2 bases; J trimming: 8 bases; junction bases outside the gene matches: 10. CDR3 size: 15 residues. The CDR3 DNA sequence: TGTGCCAGCAGCTTTCGGAACAGGGGGCTGGACGGCTACACCTTC. Translation: CASSFRNRGLDGYTF.

CDR3: CASSQDFNPRAYDGKQYF. The CDR3, as DNA: TGTGCCAGCAGCCAGGACTTCAACCCTAGGGCGTACGACGGCAAGCAGTACTTC. The chain combines TRBV4-2 with TRBJ2-7; a weak D match, TRBD2 (5 bases). The CDR3 spans 18 residues. Germline V gene data show CDR1 as LGHNA and CDR2 as YNFKEQ. The V end was cut by 3 bases, the J end by 8 bases, with 29 bases between.

The chain employs TRBV18 and TRBJ1-5; TRBD1 is a possible D gene (6 bases). This CDR3 contains 15 residues. Between the trimmed V and J ends, which lost 0 bases and 4 bases, there was a span of 10 bases. Germline CDR1 KGHSH, CDR2 LQKENI. The CDR3 region has the DNA TGTGCCAGCTCACCACCGGGACAAAAAAATCAGCCCCAGCATTTT. Translated, it gives CASSPPGQKNQPQHF.